One and the same sample provided the 11 T cell receptor beta chains below, sequenced in a study of T-cell memory formation after mild COVID-19. TCRdb ran MiXCR on the 5' RACE reads and lists one entry per CDR3 protein. The sample consists of more than 300,000 distinct CDR3 sequences, 13% to 15% of them appearing once. The specimen sequenced was PBMCs or a T cell subset sorted from them (not recorded which). The origin of the receptors is a man aged 18 to 30 who had mild COVID-19 (a few samples of this study predate the infection). Cell type and time point are not known.

The chain joins TRBV12-3 or TRBV12-4 to TRBJ2-7, with unresolved D. V dropped 7 bases and J dropped 3 bases, with 13 bases sitting between them. The CDR3 has 13 residues. This CDR3 reads CASNINDGYEQYF. CDR3 DNA: TGTGCCAGCAATATCAACGATGGCTACGAGCAGTACTTC.

This chain connects TRBV7-2 to TRBJ2-1, with D uncertain. V lost 2 bases and J lost 6, with 5 bases in between. Per the germline V gene, CDR1 is SGHTA and CDR2 is FQGNSA. The CDR3 loop spans 12 amino acids. Here the CDR3 reads CASSLRFNEQFF. The CDR3, as DNA: TGTGCCAGCAGCTTAAGGTTCAATGAGCAGTTCTTC.

This clonotype was counted many times. The chain joins TRBV6-2 or TRBV6-3 to TRBJ1-3, with no clear D. The germline V gene encodes CDR1 MNHEY and CDR2 SVGEGT. With 6 bases removed from V and 2 bases from J, the gap between germline ends came to 8 bases. The CDR3 extends over 13 amino acids. CDR3 nucleotides: TGTGCCAGCAGGCCTGCGACTGGAAACACCATATATTTT. Amino acid sequence: CASRPATGNTIYF.

This clonotype was recorded at least ten times. This sequence joins TRBV10-3 and TRBJ2-5; the D call may be TRBD1 or TRBD2 (5 bases each). Germline V gene data show CDR1 as ENHRY and CDR2 as SYGVKD. Trimming removed 3 bases at V and 4 bases at J, with 6 bases between. The CDR3 is made up of 12 amino acids. The CDR3 DNA reads TGTGCCATCAGTGATGGGGGAGAGACCCAGTACTTC. Translated: CAISDGGETQYF.

The chain combines TRBV7-2 with TRBJ1-1; D remains unclear. Germline CDR1 and CDR2: SGHTA and FQGNSA. Trimming stripped 2 bases from V and 6 bases from J, with 16 bases between. This CDR3 is built from 15 residues. CDR3 in DNA: TGTGCCAGCAGCTTATTGGTCTTCGGGCTTGCTGAAGCTTTCTTT. Encoded protein: CASSLLVFGLAEAFF. The entire variable domain, with the rest obtained from reference TRBV7-2 and TRBJ1-1, is as follows: GAGVSQSPSNKVTEKGKDVELRCDPISGHTALYWYRQSLGQGLEFLIYFQGNSAPDKSGLPSDRFSAERTGGSVSTLTIQRTQQEDSAVYLCASSLLVFGLAEAFFGQGTRLTVV.

The chain joins TRBV3-1 to TRBJ1-2; TRBD1 might be the D (6 bases). The CDR3 sequence is 14 residues long. V was cut by 0 bases and J by 4 bases, with 9 bases left in between. Germline CDR1 and CDR2: LGHDT and YNNKEL (reference sequence). The CDR3 DNA is TGTGCCAGCAGCCAAGATGGACAGCTCTATGGCTACACCTTC. Protein product: CASSQDGQLYGYTF.

This clonotype was counted only a few times. The J gene is TRBJ1-4, the V gene TRBV6-5, with D perhaps matching TRBD1 (5 bases). The CDR3 covers 15 residues. Germline values: CDR1 MNHEY, CDR2 SVGAGI. Between the trimmed V and J ends, which lost 4 bases and 3 bases, there was a span of 12 bases. In DNA, the CDR3 is TGTGCCAGCAGTTCACTGGGGGACTCTAATGAAAAACTGTTTTTT. This encodes CASSSLGDSNEKLFF.

This clonotype was seen only a few times. The rearrangement links TRBV25-1 to TRBJ1-4, with 7 bases that match TRBD1. The J segment lost 7 bases and the V segment lost 6 bases, leaving 5 bases of the junction unmatched. The germline V gene encodes CDR1 MGHDK and CDR2 SYGVNS. CDR3 size: 13 residues. This chain's CDR3 is CASRVGGGEKLFF. CDR3 in DNA: TGTGCCAGCAGAGTAGGGGGCGGTGAAAAACTGTTTTTT. The full variable domain, in which reference TRBV25-1 and TRBJ1-4 provide the parts outside the CDR3, is EADIYQTPRYLVIGTGKKITLECSQTMGHDKMYWYQQDPGMELHLIHYSYGVNSTEKGDLSSESTVSRIRTEHFPLTLESARPSHTSQYLCASRVGGGEKLFFGSGTQLSVL.

There are a few counts of this clonotype. The chain is built from TRBV6-1 and TRBJ1-5; TRBD1 agrees at 8 bases. The CDR3 is 13 residues long. V shed 6 bases, J shed 8 bases, and the junction held 6 bases outside the gene matches. Germline V gene data show CDR1 as MNHNS and CDR2 as SASEGT. The CDR3 DNA is TGTGCCAGCAGGGACAGGGTATGGGAGCCCCAGCATTTT. Protein sequence: CASRDRVWEPQHF.

The rearrangement uses TRBV5-1 and TRBJ1-1; TRBD1 is a possible D gene (5 bases). Trimming left V 1 base short and J 4 bases short, with 11 bases between. The CDR3 extends over 14 amino acids. Germline V gene sequence: CDR1 SGHRS, CDR2 YFSETQ. The CDR3 sequence: CASSLSQGVTEAFF. The CDR3 nucleotides read TGCGCCAGCAGCTTGTCCCAGGGAGTCACTGAAGCTTTCTTT.

This clonotype was recorded at least ten times. This rearrangement joins TRBV11-2 to TRBJ2-3; D may correspond to TRBD1 or TRBD2 (5 bases each). V dropped 4 bases and J dropped 5 bases, with 16 bases sitting between them. In germline, CDR1 is SGHAT, CDR2 FQNNGV. This CDR3 comprises 15 residues. The DNA of the CDR3 is TGTGCCAGCAGCTCACCGGGGACCAAGGGAGATACGCAGTATTTT. Translating it yields CASSSPGTKGDTQYF.